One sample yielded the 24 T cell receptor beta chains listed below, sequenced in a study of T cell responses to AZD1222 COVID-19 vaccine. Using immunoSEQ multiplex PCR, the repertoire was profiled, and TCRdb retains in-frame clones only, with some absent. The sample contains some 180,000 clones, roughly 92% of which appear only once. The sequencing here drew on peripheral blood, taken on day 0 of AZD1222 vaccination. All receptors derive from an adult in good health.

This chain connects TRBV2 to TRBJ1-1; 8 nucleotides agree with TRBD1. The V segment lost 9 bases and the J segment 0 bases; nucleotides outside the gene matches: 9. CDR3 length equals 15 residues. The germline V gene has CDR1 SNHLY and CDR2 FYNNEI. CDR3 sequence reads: CARRNDRGLNTEAFF. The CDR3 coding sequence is TGTGCCAGGCGCAATGACAGGGGATTGAACACTGAAGCTTTCTTT.

CDR3 in amino acids: CASSSDQRETQYF. CDR3 DNA: TGTGCCAGCAGCTCAGACCAACGAGAGACCCAGTACTTC. This sequence joins TRBV7-2 and TRBJ2-5; unclear D gene. Germline V CDR1 and CDR2: SGHTA, FQGNSA. The germline V and J ends were trimmed by 4 bases and 4 bases, with 10 bases remaining between them. This CDR3 is 13 amino acids long. Together with reference TRBV7-2 and TRBJ2-5, the CDR3 gives the full variable domain: GAGVSQSPSNKVTEKGKDVELRCDPISGHTALYWYRQSLGQGLEFLIYFQGNSAPDKSGLPSDRFSAERTGGSVSTLTIQRTQQEDSAVYLCASSSDQRETQYFGPGTRLLVL.

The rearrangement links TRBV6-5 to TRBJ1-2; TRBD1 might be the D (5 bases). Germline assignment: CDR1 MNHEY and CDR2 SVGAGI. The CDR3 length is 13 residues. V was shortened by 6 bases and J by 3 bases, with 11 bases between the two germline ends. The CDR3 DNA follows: TGTGCCAGCAGGGACTCGGGGGACTATGGCTACACCTTC. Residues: CASRDSGDYGYTF.

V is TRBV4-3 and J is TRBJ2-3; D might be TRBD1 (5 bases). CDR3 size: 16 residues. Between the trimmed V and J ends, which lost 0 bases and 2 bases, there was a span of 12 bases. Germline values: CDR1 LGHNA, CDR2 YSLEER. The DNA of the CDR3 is TGCGCCAGCAGCCAAGACTATCACAGGTACACAGATACGCAGTATTTT. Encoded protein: CASSQDYHRYTDTQYF.

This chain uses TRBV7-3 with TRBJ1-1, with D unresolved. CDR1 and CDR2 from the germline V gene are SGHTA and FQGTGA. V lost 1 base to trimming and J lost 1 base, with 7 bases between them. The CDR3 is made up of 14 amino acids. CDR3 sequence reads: CASSLSYRNTEAFF. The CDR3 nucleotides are TGTGCCAGCAGCTTAAGTTACAGGAACACTGAAGCTTTCTTT.

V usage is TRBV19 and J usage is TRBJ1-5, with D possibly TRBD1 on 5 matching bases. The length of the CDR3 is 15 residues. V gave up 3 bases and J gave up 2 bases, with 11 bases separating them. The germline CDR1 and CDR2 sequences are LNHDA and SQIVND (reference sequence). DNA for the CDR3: TGTGCCAGTAGTATTTTTGGGGGGGGCAATCAGCCCCAGCATTTT. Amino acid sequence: CASSIFGGGNQPQHF.

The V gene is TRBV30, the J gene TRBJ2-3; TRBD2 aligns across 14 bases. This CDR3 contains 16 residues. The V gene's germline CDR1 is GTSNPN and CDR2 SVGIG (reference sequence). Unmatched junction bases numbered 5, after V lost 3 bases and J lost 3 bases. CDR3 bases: TGTGCCTGGAGACCGAGACTAGCGGGGGGGACAGATACGCAGTATTTT. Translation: CAWRPRLAGGTDTQYF.

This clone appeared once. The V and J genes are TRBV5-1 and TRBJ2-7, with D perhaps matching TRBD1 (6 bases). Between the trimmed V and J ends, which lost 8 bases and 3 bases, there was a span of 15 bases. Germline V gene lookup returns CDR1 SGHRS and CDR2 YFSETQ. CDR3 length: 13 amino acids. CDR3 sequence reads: CASSRNRDYEQYF. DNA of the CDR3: TGCGCCAGTTCCCGGAACAGGGACTACGAGCAGTACTTC. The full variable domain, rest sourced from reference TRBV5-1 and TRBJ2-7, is KAGVTQTPRYLIKTRGQQVTLSCSPISGHRSVSWYQQTPGQGLQFLFEYFSETQRNKGNFPGRFSGRQFSNSRSEMNVSTLELGDSALYLCASSRNRDYEQYFGPGTRLTVT.

This CDR3 reads CASSPPGQGAIHEQYF. CDR3 nucleotide sequence: TGTGCCAGCAGCCCCCCCGGACAGGGAGCAATCCACGAGCAGTACTTC. V gene TRBV11-2 combines with J gene TRBJ2-7; 8 bases line up with TRBD1. V lost 5 bases to trimming and J lost 5 bases; unmatched junction nucleotides: 14. There are 16 residues in the CDR3. Germline loops: CDR1 SGHAT, CDR2 FQNNGV.

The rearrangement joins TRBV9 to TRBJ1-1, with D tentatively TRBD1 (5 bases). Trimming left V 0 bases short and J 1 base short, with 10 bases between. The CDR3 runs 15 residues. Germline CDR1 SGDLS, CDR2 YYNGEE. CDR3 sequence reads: CASSVDGTPNTEAFF. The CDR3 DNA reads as TGTGCCAGCAGCGTAGATGGGACCCCGAACACTGAAGCTTTCTTT.

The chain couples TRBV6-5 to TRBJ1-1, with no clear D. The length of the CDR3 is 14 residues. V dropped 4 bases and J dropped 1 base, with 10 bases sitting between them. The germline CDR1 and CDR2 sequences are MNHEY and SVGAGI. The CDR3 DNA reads TGTGCCAGCAGTTGGGTCCCAGGGAACACTGAAGCTTTCTTT. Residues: CASSWVPGNTEAFF.

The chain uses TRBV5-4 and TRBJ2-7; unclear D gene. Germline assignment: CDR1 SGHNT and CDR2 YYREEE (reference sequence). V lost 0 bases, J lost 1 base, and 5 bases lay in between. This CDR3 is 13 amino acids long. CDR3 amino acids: CASSLGRSYEQYF. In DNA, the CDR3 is TGTGCCAGCAGCTTGGGACGATCCTACGAGCAGTACTTC.

CDR3 in amino acids: CAWSRINSNQPQHF. CDR3 DNA: TGTGCCTGGAGTAGGATAAATAGCAATCAGCCCCAGCATTTT. The rearrangement uses TRBV30 and TRBJ1-5; D remains unclear. Trimming left V 2 bases short and J 0 bases short, with 8 bases between. The CDR3 is made up of 14 amino acids. Per germline, CDR1 GTSNPN and CDR2 SVGIG (reference sequence).

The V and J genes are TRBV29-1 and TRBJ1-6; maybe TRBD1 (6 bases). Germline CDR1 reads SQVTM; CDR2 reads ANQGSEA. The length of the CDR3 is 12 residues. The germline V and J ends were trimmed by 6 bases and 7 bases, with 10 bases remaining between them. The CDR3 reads CSVGAGNSPLHF. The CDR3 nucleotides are TGCAGCGTGGGGGCGGGGAATTCACCCCTCCACTTT.

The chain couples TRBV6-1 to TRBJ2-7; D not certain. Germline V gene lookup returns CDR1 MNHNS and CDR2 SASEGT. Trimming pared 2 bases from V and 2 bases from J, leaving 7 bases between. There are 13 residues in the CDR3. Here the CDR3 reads CASSESGTYEQYF. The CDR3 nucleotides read TGTGCCAGCAGTGAAAGTGGTACCTACGAGCAGTACTTC.

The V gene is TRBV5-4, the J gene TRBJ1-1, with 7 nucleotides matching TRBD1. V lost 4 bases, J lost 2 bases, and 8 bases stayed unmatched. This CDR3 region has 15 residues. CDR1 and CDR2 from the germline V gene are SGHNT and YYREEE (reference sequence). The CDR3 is CASSLTGAGNTEAFF. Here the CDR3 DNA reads TGTGCCAGCAGCCTAACAGGGGCGGGTAACACTGAAGCTTTCTTT.

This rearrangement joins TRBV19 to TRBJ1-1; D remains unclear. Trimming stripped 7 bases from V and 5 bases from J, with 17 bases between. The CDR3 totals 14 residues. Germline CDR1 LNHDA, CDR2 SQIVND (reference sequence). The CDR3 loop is CASTQQNQGTEAFF. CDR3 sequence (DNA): TGTGCCAGTACCCAGCAGAACCAAGGAACTGAAGCTTTCTTT.

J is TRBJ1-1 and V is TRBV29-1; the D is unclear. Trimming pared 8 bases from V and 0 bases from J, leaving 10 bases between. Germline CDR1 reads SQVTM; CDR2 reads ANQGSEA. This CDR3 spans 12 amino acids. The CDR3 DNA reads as TGCAGCTTTCGGATAATGAACACTGAAGCTTTCTTT. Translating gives CSFRIMNTEAFF.

The CDR3 nucleotides read TGTGCCTGGAGTAAGGGGGTGGAATTGGAAAAACTGTTTTTT. It translates to CAWSKGVELEKLFF. The chain carries TRBV30 and TRBJ1-4; perhaps TRBD1 as D (6 bases). Per the germline V gene, CDR1 is GTSNPN and CDR2 is SVGIG (reference sequence). CDR3 length: 14 amino acids. Trimming removed 2 bases at V and 8 bases at J, with 15 bases between.

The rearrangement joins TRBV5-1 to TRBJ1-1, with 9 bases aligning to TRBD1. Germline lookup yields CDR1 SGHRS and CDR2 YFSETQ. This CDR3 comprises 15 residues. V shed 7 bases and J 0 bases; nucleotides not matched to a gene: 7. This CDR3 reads CASWDGQGMNTEAFF. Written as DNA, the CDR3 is TGCGCCAGCTGGGACGGACAGGGGATGAACACTGAAGCTTTCTTT.

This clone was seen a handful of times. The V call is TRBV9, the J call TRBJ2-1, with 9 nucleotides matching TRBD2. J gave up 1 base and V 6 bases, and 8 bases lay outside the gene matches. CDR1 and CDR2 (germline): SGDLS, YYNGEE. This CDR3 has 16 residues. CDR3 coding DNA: TGTGCCAGCACCGGTAGCAGCGGGGGGTCCTACAATGAGCAGTTCTTC. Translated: CASTGSSGGSYNEQFF. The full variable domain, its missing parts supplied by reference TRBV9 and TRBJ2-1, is DSGVTQTPKHLITATGQRVTLRCSPRSGDLSVYWYQQSLDQGLQFLIQYYNGEERAKGNILERFSAQQFPDLHSELNLSSLELGDSALYFCASTGSSGGSYNEQFFGPGTRLTVL.

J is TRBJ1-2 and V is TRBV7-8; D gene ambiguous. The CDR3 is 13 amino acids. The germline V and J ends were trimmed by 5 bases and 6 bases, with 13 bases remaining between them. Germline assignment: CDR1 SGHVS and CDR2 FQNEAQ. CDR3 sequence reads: CASSPMGWDGYTF. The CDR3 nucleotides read TGTGCCAGCAGCCCAATGGGGTGGGATGGCTACACCTTC.

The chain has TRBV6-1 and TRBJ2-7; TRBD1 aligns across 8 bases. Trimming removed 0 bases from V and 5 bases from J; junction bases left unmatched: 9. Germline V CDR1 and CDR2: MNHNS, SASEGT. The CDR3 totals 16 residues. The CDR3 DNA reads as TGTGCCAGCAGTGAAGCGTGGCAGGGGGCTAACGACGAGCAGTACTTC. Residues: CASSEAWQGANDEQYF.

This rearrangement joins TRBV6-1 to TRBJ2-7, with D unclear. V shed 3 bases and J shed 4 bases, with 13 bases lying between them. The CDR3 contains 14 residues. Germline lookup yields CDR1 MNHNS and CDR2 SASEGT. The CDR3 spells CASSDEQTQYEQYF. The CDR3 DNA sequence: TGTGCCAGCAGTGACGAACAGACTCAGTACGAGCAGTACTTC.